The next 27 T cell receptor beta chains were all read from a single sample in a study of T-cell reconstitution after alpha-beta-depleted transplantation in children. Unique molecular identifiers featured in how the TCRbeta library was prepared. TCRdb re-analysed the PCR reads in MiXCR, keeping a single row per CDR3 protein. The table shows 200,000 to 250,000 distinct CDR3 sequences, with roughly 8.1% occurring only once. The sample was PBMCs, mostly from graft donor cells, taken 360 days after TCRalphabeta/CD19-depleted stem cell transplant. These receptors were taken from a male patient aged 2 to 10 who had a stem cell transplant for acute myeloid leukemia, so the T cells may come from the graft donor.

This clonotype was observed at least ten times. This sequence joins TRBV20-1 and TRBJ2-5; D possibly corresponds to TRBD1 (5 bases). Per germline, CDR1 DFQATT and CDR2 SNEGSKA (reference sequence). The V and J ends lost 5 bases and 1 base respectively, with 8 bases between them. CDR3 length: 12 residues. CDR3 sequence reads: CSARQPQETQYF. The CDR3 nucleotides read TGCAGTGCTCGACAGCCCCAAGAGACCCAGTACTTC.

The J gene is TRBJ2-7, the V gene TRBV12-3 or TRBV12-4; D may be TRBD1 (5 bases). The CDR3 totals 12 residues. Trimming stripped 6 bases from V and 4 bases from J, with 10 bases between. The CDR3 nucleotides are TGTGCCAGCAGCACAGGTGGTTACGAGCAGTACTTC. Translation gives CASSTGGYEQYF.

This clonotype turned up a few times. The V call is TRBV20-1, the J call TRBJ2-6, with D tentatively TRBD2 (5 bases). The length of the CDR3 is 16 residues. Germline V gene lookup returns CDR1 DFQATT and CDR2 SNEGSKA (reference sequence). Trimming took off 5 bases at V and 0 bases at J, with 14 bases between the two ends. The CDR3 is CSARIGVSSGANVLTF. The DNA of the CDR3 is TGCAGTGCTCGCATCGGGGTCAGCTCTGGGGCCAACGTCCTGACTTTC.

This clonotype is classed as medium-sized. The chain uses TRBV29-1 and TRBJ2-1, with 9 bases lining up with TRBD2. Trimming at V came to 7 bases and at J to 6 bases, leaving 10 bases not matched to a gene. CDR3 length: 14 amino acids. CDR1 is SQVTM and CDR2 is ANQGSEA in the germline V gene. The CDR3 here is CSAIAGGRINEQFF. CDR3 coding DNA: TGCAGCGCCATTGCGGGGGGGCGGATCAATGAGCAGTTCTTC.

CDR3 region: CSAPGSYTDTQYF. The CDR3 DNA follows: TGCAGTGCTCCCGGGTCGTACACAGATACGCAGTATTTT. The chain combines TRBV20-1 with TRBJ2-3; D is unclear. The germline V and J ends were trimmed by 5 bases and 2 bases, with 11 bases remaining between them. Germline CDR1 is DFQATT and CDR2 is SNEGSKA (reference sequence). This CDR3 is 13 amino acids long.

This chain links TRBV7-9 with TRBJ2-7, with TRBD1 matching over 8 bases. The germline CDR1 and CDR2 sequences are SEHNR and FQNEAQ (reference sequence). The CDR3 extends over 14 amino acids. The trim removed 3 bases at V and 2 bases at J, leaving 3 bases unmatched. CDR3 nucleotide sequence: TGTGCCAGCAGCTTCGGGACAGGTCCCTACGAGCAGTACTTC. This sequence encodes CASSFGTGPYEQYF.

This clonotype was counted ten times or more. The chain combines TRBV4-3 with TRBJ2-7; D gene ambiguous. Deletions cut 1 base from V and 6 bases from J, with 10 bases between. Germline V gives CDR1 LGHNA, CDR2 YSLEER. This CDR3 comprises 13 residues. This CDR3 is CASSQATFLEQYF. CDR3 DNA sequence: TGCGCCAGCAGCCAAGCTACCTTTCTCGAGCAGTACTTC.

The rearrangement uses TRBV12-3 or TRBV12-4 and TRBJ1-1, with D possibly matching TRBD1 (6 bases). The ends were cut back, 9 bases at V and 10 bases at J, with 15 bases in the middle. The CDR3 has 11 amino acids. DNA for the CDR3: TGTGCCAGTCCTAGGGGGGGGCGAGCTTTCTTT. Protein product: CASPRGGRAFF.

The chain employs TRBV10-3 and TRBJ2-1; perhaps TRBD2 as D (5 bases). The CDR3 runs to 19 residues. Trimming cost V 0 bases and J 0 bases, with 18 bases left between them. Germline V gene data show CDR1 as ENHRY and CDR2 as SYGVKD. As DNA, the CDR3 is TGTGCCATCAGTGAGTCGGGAAATAGGGAGCACCCCTCCTACAATGAGCAGTTCTTC. Protein: CAISESGNREHPSYNEQFF.

The V gene is TRBV5-1, the J gene TRBJ1-3, with D unclear. The CDR3 covers 15 residues. Germline V gives CDR1 SGHRS, CDR2 YFSETQ. Trimming shortened V by 0 bases and J by 0 bases, and 7 bases separated the two germline ends. This CDR3 is CASSLGRNSGNTIYF. In nucleotides, the CDR3 is TGCGCCAGCAGCTTGGGCCGGAACTCTGGAAACACCATATATTTT.

A few counts support this clonotype. The rearrangement uses TRBV9 and TRBJ2-7; 14 bases agree with TRBD2. The CDR3 extends over 17 amino acids. Germline loops: CDR1 SGDLS, CDR2 YYNGEE. V shed 4 bases, J shed 2 bases, and the junction held 8 bases outside the gene matches. The CDR3 loop is CASSLGLAGGQTYEQYF. CDR3 bases: TGTGCCAGCAGCTTAGGACTAGCGGGAGGCCAAACCTACGAGCAGTACTTC.

The rearrangement links TRBV29-1 to TRBJ2-2; D remains unclear. The V and J ends lost 4 bases and 4 bases respectively, with 10 bases between them. Germline CDR1 SQVTM, CDR2 ANQGSEA. This CDR3 spans 13 amino acids. The CDR3 here is CSVATHLTGELFF. The CDR3, as DNA: TGCAGCGTTGCGACTCATCTCACCGGGGAGCTGTTTTTT.

The V call is TRBV10-3, the J call TRBJ1-1; 8 bases map to TRBD1. CDR3 length: 14 residues. CDR1 and CDR2 (germline): ENHRY, SYGVKD. Germline trimming cut 2 bases from V and 8 bases from J; bases unmatched to any gene: 7. The CDR3 reads CAISESTGTGEAFF. CDR3 coding DNA: TGTGCCATCAGTGAGAGTACTGGGACAGGAGAAGCTTTCTTT.

V is TRBV20-1 and J is TRBJ2-5; D is perhaps TRBD1 (5 bases). Per germline, CDR1 DFQATT and CDR2 SNEGSKA (reference sequence). Trimming pared 5 bases from V and 2 bases from J, leaving 12 bases between. CDR3 size: 13 residues. DNA of the CDR3: TGCAGTGCTCTTACAGGAGAACAAGAGACCCAGTACTTC. Protein: CSALTGEQETQYF.

This clonotype has ten or more counts. The chain employs TRBV18 and TRBJ2-1; 8 positions agree with TRBD1. CDR3 length: 15 amino acids. The junction had 9 bases not matched to a gene; V was cut back by 6 bases and J by 5 bases. Germline V lookup: CDR1 KGHSH, CDR2 LQKENI. CDR3 in amino acids: CASSLSGTGNNEQFF. The CDR3 nucleotides read TGTGCCAGCTCGCTTTCCGGGACAGGCAACAATGAGCAGTTCTTC.

This clonotype occurred a few times. This chain uses TRBV20-1 with TRBJ2-5; TRBD2 aligns across 8 bases. V gave up 1 base and J gave up 1 base; unmatched junction bases: 11. This CDR3 spans 17 amino acids. CDR1 is DFQATT and CDR2 is SNEGSKA in the germline V gene (reference sequence). The CDR3 nucleotides are TGCAGTGCTAGAGGCAGCGGGGGCCCTAATCCCCAAGAGACCCAGTACTTC. It translates to CSARGSGGPNPQETQYF.

This clonotype has only a few counts. This sequence joins TRBV29-1 and TRBJ2-1, with TRBD2 identical over 11 bases. This CDR3 contains 15 residues. V lost 5 bases, J lost 4 bases, and 7 bases stayed unmatched. Per the germline V gene, CDR1 is SQVTM and CDR2 is ANQGSEA. The chain's CDR3 is CSVHPRTSGYNEQFF. In nucleotides, the CDR3 is TGCAGCGTTCACCCCCGGACTAGCGGGTACAATGAGCAGTTCTTC.

This chain joins TRBV18 and TRBJ2-1; D uncertain. The CDR3 consists of 12 residues. The ends were cut back, 6 bases at V and 2 bases at J, with 5 bases in the middle. Germline values: CDR1 KGHSH, CDR2 LQKENI. CDR3 coding DNA: TGTGCCAGCTCGTCCACCTACAATGAGCAGTTCTTC. This translates into CASSSTYNEQFF.

The chain is built from TRBV6-5 and TRBJ2-5; D is unclear. Trimming took off 8 bases at V and 0 bases at J, with 4 bases between the two ends. The germline V gene encodes CDR1 MNHEY and CDR2 SVGAGI. The CDR3 contains 11 residues. CDR3 in amino acids: CASGNQETQYF. The CDR3 nucleotides are TGTGCCAGCGGAAACCAAGAGACCCAGTACTTC.

The chain recombines TRBV6-2 or TRBV6-3 with TRBJ1-5; D is undetermined. CDR1 and CDR2 from the germline V gene are MNHEY and SVGEGT. This CDR3 has 14 amino acids. Trimming took 7 bases from V and 6 from J, leaving 16 bases between them. CDR3 sequence reads: CASNPSQAGQPQHF. As DNA, the CDR3 is TGTGCCAGCAATCCGAGCCAAGCAGGTCAGCCCCAGCATTTT.

The chain carries TRBV7-9 and TRBJ1-5; maybe TRBD1 (5 bases). The CDR3 runs to 16 residues. From germline, CDR1 is SEHNR and CDR2 FQNEAQ (reference sequence). Trimming took off 0 bases at V and 5 bases at J, with 14 bases between the two ends. CDR3 sequence reads: CASSLAGRLDDQPQHF. The CDR3 DNA reads as TGTGCCAGCAGCTTAGCGGGACGGCTAGACGATCAGCCCCAGCATTTT.

This clonotype has a handful of counts. The gene calls are TRBV7-6 and TRBJ2-3; 13 bases are shared with TRBD2. Germline-derived CDR1 and CDR2 are SGHVS and FNYEAQ. This CDR3 has 15 amino acids. Losses at the gene ends were 5 bases for V and 6 bases for J; bases not matched to a gene: 5. CDR3 residues: CASSDGLAGADTQYF. The CDR3, as DNA: TGTGCCAGCAGCGACGGACTAGCGGGGGCTGATACGCAGTATTTT.

In its sample, this clonotype was seen many times. This sequence joins TRBV20-1 and TRBJ2-5; 10 nucleotides align to TRBD2. The CDR3 consists of 14 residues. Looked up from germline, CDR1 is DFQATT and CDR2 is SNEGSKA (reference sequence). V lost 2 bases and J lost 5; bases outside the gene matches: 5. The CDR3 bases are TGCAGTGCTAGACCAGCGGGAGGGTTGGAGACCCAGTACTTC. Protein sequence: CSARPAGGLETQYF.

This clonotype was seen repeatedly, ten times or more. V usage is TRBV5-1 and J usage is TRBJ1-1, with D perhaps matching TRBD1 (5 bases). CDR1 is SGHRS, CDR2 YFSETQ, per germline. CDR3 length: 12 residues. Trimming left V 4 bases short and J 5 bases short, with 9 bases between. CDR3 residues: CASSQDTTEAFF. The CDR3, as DNA: TGCGCCAGCAGCCAGGACACGACTGAAGCTTTCTTT.

This clonotype was seen a few times. This sequence joins TRBV4-1 and TRBJ2-5; 10 bases are a match to TRBD2. CDR3 length: 17 amino acids. Germline assignment: CDR1 MGHRA and CDR2 YSYEKL. With 6 bases clipped from V and 0 bases from J, the junction kept 10 bases outside the gene matches. The CDR3 spells CASRPASGSTDQETQYF. CDR3 in DNA: TGCGCCAGCAGGCCGGCTAGCGGGAGTACCGACCAAGAGACCCAGTACTTC.

This clonotype occurred many times. The chain joins TRBV5-1 to TRBJ2-7; no clear D. Between the trimmed V and J ends, which lost 4 bases and 7 bases, there was a span of 12 bases. Germline V gene data show CDR1 as SGHRS and CDR2 as YFSETQ. This CDR3 spans 12 amino acids. CDR3 bases: TGCGCCAGCAGCCCCGATCTATTTGAGCAGTACTTC. Its protein product is CASSPDLFEQYF.

This clonotype was detected ten times or more. The V gene is TRBV20-1, the J gene TRBJ2-2; a possible D gene is TRBD1 (6 bases). In germline, CDR1 is DFQATT, CDR2 SNEGSKA (reference sequence). Trimming took off 0 bases at V and 2 bases at J, with 10 bases between the two ends. This CDR3 has 15 residues. The CDR3 region has the DNA TGCAGTGCTAGAGACAGGGGTGCTAACACCGGGGAGCTGTTTTTT. Translating gives CSARDRGANTGELFF.